A selection of T cell receptor beta chains follows, all from one sample in a study of Graves' ophthalmopathy and Graves' hyperthyroidism. TCRdb redid the calling of the multiplex PCR reads with MiXCR, one entry per CDR3 protein. This sample has hundreds of thousands of distinct CDR3 sequences, with 13% to 15% found just once. Sequenced: blood. The receptors stem from a woman in her twenties or thirties with Graves' ophthalmopathy. Each CDR3 is given with its conserved first and last residue. The D gene is left open where the match is weak. Rows give clone size only sometimes, using once, few, many, or a class for an expanded clone.

V: TRBV19; D: -; size: many; J: TRBJ1-1; CDR3: CASSILSFGTEAFF; DNA: TGTGCCAGTAGTATCCTGTCTTTTGGCACTGAAGCTTTCTTT
V: TRBV6-5; D: -; size: many; J: TRBJ2-6; CDR3: CASSYSASSGANVLTF; DNA: TGTGCCAGCAGTTACTCGGCCAGCTCGGGGGCCAACGTCCTGACTTTC
V: TRBV27; D: -; size: -; J: TRBJ2-7; CDR3: CASSLFGSYDQYF; DNA: TGTGCCAGCAGTTTATTCGGATCCTACGATCAGTACTTC
V: TRBV7-9; D: -; size: many; J: TRBJ1-1; CDR3: CASSPGIRGNTEAFF; DNA: TGTGCCAGCAGCCCAGGGATACGAGGGAACACTGAAGCTTTCTTT
V: TRBV25-1; D: -; size: many; J: TRBJ1-5; CDR3: CASSEMQGNSNQPQHF; DNA: TGTGCCAGCAGTGAAATGCAGGGCAATAGCAATCAGCCCCAGCATTTT
V: TRBV20-1; D: -; size: -; J: TRBJ1-5; CDR3: CSAGVGNQPQHF; DNA: TGCAGTGCTGGAGTAGGCAATCAGCCCCAGCATTTT
V: TRBV5-1; D: -; size: many; J: TRBJ2-4; CDR3: CASSLNQGKFGKNIKYF; DNA: TGCGCCAGCAGCTTGAACCAGGGGAAATTTGGCAAAAACATTAAGTACTTC
V: TRBV5-1; D: -; size: many; J: TRBJ1-3; CDR3: CASSPGVGGNTIYF; DNA: TGCGCCAGCAGCCCTGGAGTAGGCGGAAACACCATATATTTT
V: TRBV12-3/TRBV12-4; D: -; size: -; J: TRBJ1-2; CDR3: CASSFNGGDRYGYTF; DNA: TGTGCCAGCAGTTTCAATGGGGGCGATAGGTATGGCTACACCTTC
V: TRBV5-4; D: -; size: few; J: TRBJ2-2; CDR3: CASSFPPGAGTGELFF; DNA: TGTGCCAGCAGCTTCCCCCCCGGGGCGGGCACCGGGGAGCTGTTTTTT
V: TRBV28; D: -; size: many; J: TRBJ1-1; CDR3: CASVPRVDTEAFF; DNA: TGTGCCAGCGTCCCCCGGGTGGACACTGAAGCTTTCTTT
V: TRBV10-2; D: -; size: many; J: TRBJ1-6; CDR3: CASSERVDGSPLHF; DNA: TGCGCCAGCAGTGAAAGGGTAGATGGTTCACCCCTCCACTTT
V: TRBV6-5; D: TRBD2; size: many; J: TRBJ2-5; CDR3: CASVSGGQETQYF; DNA: TGTGCCAGCGTTTCGGGGGGACAAGAGACCCAGTACTTC
V: TRBV10-1; D: -; size: many; J: TRBJ1-1; CDR3: CASSDYPGINTEAFF; DNA: TGCGCCAGCAGCGATTACCCAGGAATAAACACTGAAGCTTTCTTT
V: TRBV5-1; D: -; size: many; J: TRBJ1-1; CDR3: CASSLAQRSTEAFF; DNA: TGCGCCAGCAGCTTGGCGCAACGCAGCACTGAAGCTTTCTTT
V: TRBV4-1; D: -; size: few; J: TRBJ2-2; CDR3: CASSQDGGGITGELFF; DNA: TGCGCCAGCAGCCAAGATGGTGGAGGGATCACCGGGGAGCTGTTTTTT
V: TRBV4-1; D: -; size: -; J: TRBJ2-7; CDR3: CASSQDASKPQYF; DNA: TGCGCCAGCAGCCAAGATGCCTCTAAGCCGCAGTACTTC
V: TRBV6-5; D: TRBD1; size: many; J: TRBJ1-6; CDR3: CASSYSGDRNSPLHF; DNA: TGTGCCAGCAGTTACAGTGGGGACAGGAATTCACCCCTCCACTTT
V: TRBV28; D: -; size: many; J: TRBJ1-1; CDR3: CASSAPSGGSTEAFF; DNA: TGTGCCAGCAGTGCCCCCAGTGGGGGCAGTACTGAAGCTTTCTTT
V: TRBV7-9; D: -; size: many; J: TRBJ2-7; CDR3: CASSLKTDNYEQYF; DNA: TGTGCCAGCAGCTTAAAGACTGATAACTACGAGCAGTACTTC
V: TRBV29-1; D: -; size: many; J: TRBJ1-1; CDR3: CSVEDTVEAFF; DNA: TGCAGCGTTGAAGACACAGTTGAAGCTTTCTTT
V: TRBV18; D: -; size: many; J: TRBJ2-5; CDR3: CASSAGRTRETQYF; DNA: TGTGCCAGCTCAGCGGGACGGACCAGGGAGACCCAGTACTTC
V: TRBV30; D: -; size: few; J: TRBJ2-1; CDR3: CAWRPSDNEKFF; DNA: TGTGCCTGGAGGCCCTCTGACAATGAGAAGTTCTTC
V: TRBV20-1; D: -; size: many; J: TRBJ2-5; CDR3: CSATLLGLSNPALYQETQYF; DNA: TGCAGTGCGACCCTCCTGGGACTCTCAAACCCAGCATTGTACCAAGAGACCCAGTACTTC
V: TRBV12-3/TRBV12-4; D: TRBD1; size: many; J: TRBJ2-5; CDR3: CASSWDSEGTQYF; DNA: TGTGCCAGCAGTTGGGACAGCGAAGGAACCCAGTACTTC
V: TRBV24-1; D: -; size: many; J: TRBJ1-2; CDR3: CATSDIRQNYGYTF; DNA: TGTGCCACCAGTGATATCCGACAGAACTATGGCTACACCTTC
V: TRBV27; D: -; size: -; J: TRBJ2-1; CDR3: CASRLTAGNSYNEQFF; DNA: TGTGCCAGCCGCCTGACGGCAGGGAACTCCTACAATGAGCAGTTCTTC
V: TRBV6-5; D: TRBD1; size: many; J: TRBJ2-7; CDR3: CASSRDRGGPYEQYF; DNA: TGTGCCAGCAGTAGAGACAGGGGCGGACCCTACGAGCAGTACTTC
V: TRBV6-5; D: TRBD1; size: many; J: TRBJ1-2; CDR3: CASSSPWGQGASGYTF; DNA: TGTGCCAGCAGTTCCCCTTGGGGACAGGGGGCTTCGGGCTACACCTTC
V: TRBV5-5; D: -; size: -; J: TRBJ2-7; CDR3: CASSNGGSNEQYF; DNA: TGTGCCAGCAGCAACGGGGGTAGCAACGAGCAGTACTTC
V: TRBV30; D: -; size: -; J: TRBJ2-5; CDR3: CAWRRTGSLSETQYF; DNA: TGTGCCTGGAGGAGAACGGGGAGTTTATCAGAGACCCAGTACTTC
V: TRBV7-2; D: -; size: many; J: TRBJ1-1; CDR3: CASTPGGTNTEAFF; DNA: TGTGCCAGCACCCCGGGAGGTACGAACACTGAAGCTTTCTTT
V: TRBV19; D: -; size: few; J: TRBJ1-5; CDR3: CASKGAGNQPQHF; DNA: TGTGCCAGCAAGGGAGCGGGCAATCAGCCCCAGCATTTT
V: TRBV6-5; D: TRBD2; size: many; J: TRBJ2-7; CDR3: CASGLAGQGEQYF; DNA: TGTGCCAGCGGACTAGCGGGGCAGGGCGAGCAGTACTTC
V: TRBV6-2/TRBV6-3; D: -; size: -; J: TRBJ2-2; CDR3: CATGLNTGELFF; DNA: TGTGCCACGGGACTCAACACCGGGGAGCTGTTTTTT
V: TRBV28; D: -; size: many; J: TRBJ1-6; CDR3: CASSFAQSNSPLHF; DNA: TGTGCCAGCAGTTTCGCCCAGAGTAATTCACCCCTCCACTTT
V: TRBV29-1; D: -; size: many; J: TRBJ1-2; CDR3: CSAGRRGYTF; DNA: TGCAGCGCTGGACGTCGGGGCTACACCTTC
V: TRBV6-5; D: TRBD1; size: many; J: TRBJ1-2; CDR3: CASSSTGVGYTF; DNA: TGTGCCAGCAGTTCGACAGGGGTCGGCTACACCTTC
V: TRBV28; D: TRBD1; size: -; J: TRBJ1-5; CDR3: CASRQTGVPNQPQHF; DNA: TGTGCCAGCAGGCAGACAGGGGTACCCAATCAGCCCCAGCATTTT
V: TRBV19; D: -; size: many; J: TRBJ1-2; CDR3: CASSMPQGFYGYTF; DNA: TGTGCCAGTAGTATGCCCCAAGGATTTTATGGCTACACCTTC
V: TRBV6-5; D: -; size: many; J: TRBJ1-1; CDR3: CASSYSLGWNTEAFF; DNA: TGTGCCAGCAGTTACTCCCTGGGGTGGAACACTGAAGCTTTCTTT
V: TRBV6-5; D: -; size: -; J: TRBJ1-1; CDR3: CASSYGWGVNTEAFF; DNA: TGTGCCAGCAGTTACGGATGGGGGGTCAACACTGAAGCTTTCTTT
V: TRBV5-1; D: TRBD1; size: many; J: TRBJ2-7; CDR3: CASSWDSSYGQYF; DNA: TGCGCCAGCAGCTGGGACAGCTCCTACGGGCAGTACTTC
V: TRBV20-1; D: -; size: many; J: TRBJ1-3; CDR3: CSARDLSLGSGNTIYF; DNA: TGCAGTGCTAGAGATCTCTCCTTAGGGTCTGGAAACACCATATATTTT
V: TRBV7-2; D: -; size: many; J: TRBJ2-7; CDR3: CASSLAGGPGEQYF; DNA: TGTGCCAGCAGCTTAGCGGGGGGGCCAGGGGAGCAGTACTTC
V: TRBV15; D: TRBD1; size: many; J: TRBJ1-2; CDR3: CATSPRDRAYGYTF; DNA: TGTGCCACCAGCCCCCGGGACAGGGCCTATGGCTACACCTTC
V: TRBV7-6; D: -; size: many; J: TRBJ1-6; CDR3: CASSLSKAGGSPLHF; DNA: TGTGCCAGCAGCTTAAGCAAGGCCGGGGGATCACCCCTCCACTTT
V: TRBV20-1; D: -; size: many; J: TRBJ1-1; CDR3: CSASLGGMNTEAFF; DNA: TGCAGTGCTAGTTTGGGGGGAATGAACACTGAAGCTTTCTTT
V: TRBV5-1; D: TRBD2; size: -; J: TRBJ2-7; CDR3: CASSSRTSGREQYF; DNA: TGCGCCAGCAGCTCCCGGACTAGCGGGAGAGAGCAGTACTTC
V: TRBV11-2; D: -; size: few; J: TRBJ1-4; CDR3: CASSTLGGLGEKLFF; DNA: TGTGCCAGCAGCACTCTCGGGGGGTTAGGGGAAAAACTGTTTTTT
V: TRBV12-3/TRBV12-4; D: -; size: many; J: TRBJ2-4; CDR3: CASSLGGNIQYF; DNA: TGTGCCAGCAGTTTAGGGGGAAACATTCAGTACTTC
V: TRBV9; D: -; size: once; J: TRBJ1-1; CDR3: CASSGPGQGNTEAFF; DNA: TGTGCCAGCAGCGGACCGGGACAAGGGAACACTGAAGCTTTCTTT
V: TRBV2; D: -; size: many; J: TRBJ1-2; CDR3: CASRGSANYGYTF; DNA: TGTGCCAGCAGGGGGTCAGCTAACTATGGCTACACCTTC
V: TRBV6-2/TRBV6-3; D: -; size: many; J: TRBJ2-7; CDR3: CASSYGLVGVFSYEQYF; DNA: TGTGCCAGCAGTTACGGGTTAGTGGGTGTGTTCTCCTACGAGCAGTACTTC
V: TRBV7-9; D: -; size: many; J: TRBJ1-6; CDR3: CASSRGWNSPLHF; DNA: TGTGCCAGCAGCCGGGGTTGGAATTCACCCCTCCACTTT
V: TRBV15; D: -; size: many; J: TRBJ2-5; CDR3: CATSRENAEETQYF; DNA: TGTGCCACCAGCAGAGAGAACGCCGAAGAGACCCAGTACTTC
V: TRBV12-3/TRBV12-4; D: -; size: many; J: TRBJ1-5; CDR3: CASSFSGNQPQHF; DNA: TGTGCCAGCAGTTTCTCCGGGAATCAGCCCCAGCATTTT
V: TRBV20-1; D: TRBD1; size: -; J: TRBJ2-5; CDR3: CSADRGTQYF; DNA: TGCAGTGCTGACAGGGGGACCCAGTACTTC
V: TRBV5-1; D: TRBD1; size: many; J: TRBJ1-2; CDR3: CASSFSGAGGYGYTF; DNA: TGCGCCAGCAGCTTCTCCGGGGCAGGGGGCTATGGCTACACCTTC
V: TRBV5-1; D: -; size: many; J: TRBJ2-7; CDR3: CASSLSRRYEQYF; DNA: TGCGCCAGCAGCCTCTCAAGACGCTACGAGCAGTACTTC